Presented here are 29 T cell receptor beta chains from one specimen sequenced in a study of T cells after yellow fever vaccination. TCRdb fed the 5' RACE reads into MiXCR, producing one record per CDR3 protein. The data contain over 70,000 distinct CDR3 sequences, approximately 8% of them singletons. The material was CD8+ T cells sorted from PBMCs, obtained on the day of the yellow fever booster vaccination. The receptors derive from a man aged 25-40 years who received the YFV17D yellow fever vaccine.

The V call is TRBV29-1, the J call TRBJ2-7, with D maybe TRBD2 (5 bases). The CDR3 extends over 14 amino acids. Trimming removed 1 base at V and 6 bases at J, with 16 bases between. Germline V gene sequence: CDR1 SQVTM, CDR2 ANQGSEA. The CDR3 sequence is CSVEGLLTRGEQYF. In DNA form, the CDR3 reads TGCAGCGTTGAAGGCCTATTGACACGGGGCGAGCAGTACTTC.

There are a few counts of this clonotype. The chain uses TRBV21-1 and TRBJ1-5; the DNA was not compared with TRBD1, the D call given in the table. TRBV21-1 is noted as a pseudogene. The CDR3 runs to 18 residues. CDR3 coding DNA: TGTGCCAGTCCGGGGCAGCTACCTGACCCTTATAGCAATCAGCCCCAGCATTTT. Protein: CASPGQLPDPYSNQPQHF.

This clonotype appeared a few times. This chain joins TRBV20-1 and TRBJ2-1; D possibly corresponds to TRBD2 (7 bases). CDR1 DFQATT and CDR2 SNEGSKA come from the germline V gene (reference sequence). Trimming took 3 bases from V and 8 from J, leaving 17 bases between them. CDR3 length: 14 amino acids. CDR3 in amino acids: CSASWDYRGDEQFF. The CDR3, as DNA: TGCAGTGCTAGTTGGGACTATAGGGGGGATGAGCAGTTCTTC.

V usage is TRBV7-8 and J usage is TRBJ2-2; D is possibly TRBD2 (5 bases). Germline CDR1 and CDR2: SGHVS and FQNEAQ. This CDR3 contains 14 residues. Trimming stripped 5 bases from V and 2 bases from J, with 9 bases between. The CDR3 here is CASSPTRNTGELFF. The DNA of the CDR3 is TGTGCCAGCAGCCCTACTAGAAACACCGGGGAGCTGTTTTTT. Together with reference TRBV7-8 and TRBJ2-2, the CDR3 gives the full variable domain: GAGVSQSPRYKVAKRGQDVALRCDPISGHVSLFWYQQALGQGPEFLTYFQNEAQLDKSGLPSDRFFAERPEGSVSTLKIQRTQQEDSAVYLCASSPTRNTGELFFGEGSRLTVL.

The chain is built from TRBV5-1 and TRBJ1-5; 10 nucleotides agree with TRBD1. Germline V gene lookup returns CDR1 SGHRS and CDR2 YFSETQ. This CDR3 has 15 amino acids. Losses at the gene ends were 3 bases for V and 1 base for J; bases not matched to a gene: 1. The CDR3 DNA follows: TGCGCCAGCAGCTCGGGACAGGGGAGCAATCAGCCCCAGCATTTT. This gives the protein CASSSGQGSNQPQHF.

The J gene is TRBJ2-1, the V gene TRBV4-3; 7 nucleotides line up with TRBD2. Germline loops: CDR1 LGHNA, CDR2 YSLEER. Trimming took 0 bases from V and 9 from J; bases not matched to a gene: 11. CDR3 length: 16 residues. The CDR3, as DNA: TGCGCCAGCAGCCAAGATTTGGCGGGAGTACGTCTTGAGCAGTTCTTC. This sequence encodes CASSQDLAGVRLEQFF.

The chain joins TRBV12-3 or TRBV12-4 to TRBJ2-3, with a weak D call TRBD2 (6 bases). Trimming stripped 7 bases from V and 6 bases from J, with 17 bases between. The CDR3 consists of 14 residues. The CDR3 sequence is CASTPTGDLDTQYF. The CDR3 DNA sequence: TGTGCCAGCACCCCGACGGGAGATCTGGATACGCAGTATTTT.

This clonotype was seen more than once but under ten times. The rearrangement links TRBV12-3 or TRBV12-4 to TRBJ2-3, with D unresolved. The CDR3 spans 14 residues. Trimming cost V 6 bases and J 3 bases, with 13 bases left between them. The DNA for the CDR3 is TGTGCCAGCAGACATACCGGTACTACAGATACGCAGTATTTT. It is translated as CASRHTGTTDTQYF.

This clonotype has a count of ten or more. The V gene is TRBV9, the J gene TRBJ2-7; D might be TRBD2 (5 bases). The germline V gene has CDR1 SGDLS and CDR2 YYNGEE. V lost 5 bases to trimming and J lost 0 bases, with 9 bases between them. The CDR3 is 13 amino acids. CDR3 protein: CASSVGSSYEQYF. As DNA, the CDR3 is TGTGCCAGCAGTGTGGGGAGCTCCTACGAGCAGTACTTC. The entire variable domain, with the rest obtained from reference TRBV9 and TRBJ2-7, is as follows: DSGVTQTPKHLITATGQRVTLRCSPRSGDLSVYWYQQSLDQGLQFLIQYYNGEERAKGNILERFSAQQFPDLHSELNLSSLELGDSALYFCASSVGSSYEQYFGPGTRLTVT.

The chain joins TRBV9 to TRBJ1-4, with D hard to call. The CDR3 consists of 18 residues. Germline CDR1 is SGDLS and CDR2 is YYNGEE. With 0 bases removed from V and 0 bases from J, the gap between germline ends came to 15 bases. The CDR3 DNA reads as TGTGCCAGCAGCGTAGCCCCTCGTGACGGAGCAACTAATGAAAAACTGTTTTTT. Translation gives CASSVAPRDGATNEKLFF. The full variable domain, with the rest looked up from reference TRBV9 and TRBJ1-4, is DSGVTQTPKHLITATGQRVTLRCSPRSGDLSVYWYQQSLDQGLQFLIQYYNGEERAKGNILERFSAQQFPDLHSELNLSSLELGDSALYFCASSVAPRDGATNEKLFFGSGTQLSVL.

This clonotype was seen only a few times. V is TRBV5-6 and J is TRBJ2-1; D may correspond to TRBD1 or TRBD2 (5 bases each). The V gene's germline CDR1 is SGHDT and CDR2 YYEEEE. This CDR3 has 15 residues. V lost 4 bases and J 0 bases, leaving 11 bases between the germline ends. DNA for the CDR3: TGTGCCAGCAGCCCGAAGGGGAGCTCCTACAATGAGCAGTTCTTC. Residues: CASSPKGSSYNEQFF.

The gene calls are TRBV25-1 and TRBJ2-2, with TRBD1 as a possible D gene (5 bases). Trimming removed 2 bases at V and 3 bases at J, with 10 bases between. There are 15 residues in the CDR3. Germline values: CDR1 MGHDK, CDR2 SYGVNS. The CDR3 DNA is TGTGCCAGCAGTGAACTTGGGGCCTACACCGGGGAGCTGTTTTTT. Protein sequence: CASSELGAYTGELFF.

This clonotype was seen a few times. The rearrangement joins TRBV20-1 to TRBJ2-3; 8 nucleotides agree with TRBD2. The CDR3 has 12 residues. The germline gives CDR1 DFQATT, CDR2 SNEGSKA (reference sequence). Trimming at V came to 1 base and at J to 9 bases, leaving 3 bases not matched to a gene. CDR3 residues: CSARAGGATQYF. CDR3 sequence (DNA): TGCAGTGCTAGAGCGGGGGGGGCAACGCAGTATTTT.

The chain has TRBV6-2 or TRBV6-3 and TRBJ1-5; D ambiguous. This CDR3 is 14 amino acids long. V was shortened by 2 bases and J by 1 base, with 6 bases between the two germline ends. Germline-derived CDR1 and CDR2 are MNHEY and SVGEGT. The CDR3 DNA is TGTGCCAGCAGTTACGTGGGGAGCAATCAGCCCCAGCATTTT. It specifies CASSYVGSNQPQHF.

The sample holds a few counts of this clonotype. V gene TRBV5-1 combines with J gene TRBJ2-1; 8 bases line up with TRBD2. V lost 4 bases to trimming and J lost 7 bases; unmatched junction nucleotides: 10. This CDR3 has 15 amino acids. Germline-derived CDR1 and CDR2 are SGHRS and YFSETQ. CDR3 amino acids: CASSGASGSKNEQFF. CDR3 bases: TGCGCCAGCAGCGGGGCTAGCGGGTCGAAAAATGAGCAGTTCTTC.

This clonotype was seen a few times. This rearrangement joins TRBV30 to TRBJ1-2; D is unclear. The CDR3 spans 9 residues. Germline V lookup: CDR1 GTSNPN, CDR2 SVGIG (reference sequence). The V end was cut by 5 bases, the J end by 5 bases, with 3 bases between. CDR3 in amino acids: CAWGYGYTF. DNA of the CDR3: TGTGCCTGGGGGTATGGCTACACCTTC.

Many counts were recorded for this clonotype. The chain recombines TRBV12-3 or TRBV12-4 with TRBJ2-2, with no clear D. The length of the CDR3 is 11 residues. V was shortened by 6 bases and J by 7 bases, with 6 bases between the two germline ends. CDR3 residues: CASSLSGELFF. The CDR3 DNA follows: TGTGCCAGCAGCCTGAGCGGGGAGCTGTTTTTT.

This clonotype was detected ten times or more. This rearrangement joins TRBV7-2 to TRBJ2-5; D remains unclear. V lost 5 bases to trimming and J lost 1 base, with 11 bases between them. The CDR3 contains 14 residues. From germline, CDR1 is SGHTA and CDR2 FQGNSA. DNA for the CDR3: TGTGCCAGCAGCACCCAGCCTACCCAAGAGACCCAGTACTTC. This codes for CASSTQPTQETQYF.

This clonotype was detected ten times or more. The CDR3 loop reads CASSYSSGDFQHF. CDR3 DNA: TGTGCCAGCAGTTACTCGAGTGGGGACTTTCAGCATTTT. The chain carries TRBV6-5 and TRBJ1-5, with a weak D call TRBD1 (5 bases). V lost 0 bases and J 13 bases, leaving 13 bases between the germline ends. Germline V gene data show CDR1 as MNHEY and CDR2 as SVGAGI. The CDR3 spans 13 residues.

The chain links TRBV7-2 to TRBJ2-7, with TRBD2 identical over 11 bases. V lost 6 bases to trimming and J lost 4 bases; unmatched junction nucleotides: 5. This CDR3 comprises 14 residues. Germline assignment: CDR1 SGHTA and CDR2 FQGNSA. The DNA for the CDR3 is TGTGCCAGCAGGTCTACTAGCGGGAGTTACGAGCAGTACTTC. Protein: CASRSTSGSYEQYF.

This clonotype was seen a handful of times. The rearrangement joins TRBV11-2 to TRBJ2-3; D gene uncertain. The CDR3 totals 11 residues. The V gene's germline CDR1 is SGHAT and CDR2 FQNNGV. The germline V and J ends were trimmed by 1 base and 9 bases, with 5 bases remaining between them. The DNA of the CDR3 is TGTGCCAGCAGCTTAGGCCTAACGCAGTATTTT. Its protein is CASSLGLTQYF.

This clonotype was found many times. The rearrangement uses TRBV3-1 and TRBJ2-7; 9 nucleotides agree with TRBD2. Germline assignment: CDR1 LGHDT and CDR2 YNNKEL (reference sequence). V was clipped by 2 bases and J by 5 bases; unmatched bases: 4. The CDR3 length is 14 residues. The CDR3 nucleotides read TGTGCCAGCAGCCAACCGGGACTAGCAAACGAGCAGTACTTC. Its translation is CASSQPGLANEQYF.

This clonotype was seen more than once but under ten times. The rearrangement joins TRBV28 to TRBJ1-1; D is undetermined. This CDR3 has 16 residues. Trimming removed 8 bases from V and 3 bases from J, with 22 bases in between. The V gene's germline CDR1 is MDHEN and CDR2 SYDVKM. CDR3 sequence reads: CASVPFARNYYTEAFF. The CDR3 DNA reads TGTGCCAGCGTCCCTTTTGCCAGGAATTATTACACTGAAGCTTTCTTT.

The chain links TRBV12-5 to TRBJ1-2; the D is unclear. This CDR3 is built from 12 residues. Trimming cost V 6 bases and J 6 bases, with 11 bases left between them. The germline CDR1 and CDR2 sequences are LGHNT and FRNRAP. CDR3 sequence reads: CASGEGGHGYTF. For the CDR3, the DNA is TGTGCTAGTGGAGAGGGAGGCCATGGCTACACCTTC.

This chain connects TRBV27 to TRBJ2-1; TRBD1 agrees at 9 bases. Trimming removed 2 bases from V and 1 base from J; junction bases left unmatched: 3. CDR3 length equals 16 residues. The germline V gene encodes CDR1 MNHEY and CDR2 SMNVEV (reference sequence). DNA of the CDR3: TGTGCCAGCAGTTTAAGTGGGACAGGGTCCTACAATGAGCAGTTCTTC. The encoded protein is CASSLSGTGSYNEQFF.

This clonotype showed up just a few times. The chain couples TRBV10-2 to TRBJ2-3; 12 nucleotides align to TRBD2. Germline CDR1 reads WSHSY; CDR2 reads SAAADI. There are 19 residues in the CDR3. Trimming cost V 2 bases and J 4 bases; bases outside gene matches: 13. CDR3 sequence reads: CASSEKWTSGTEAADTQYF. Written as DNA, the CDR3 is TGCGCCAGCAGTGAGAAGTGGACTAGCGGGACAGAAGCCGCAGATACGCAGTATTTT.

This clonotype was observed a handful of times. This chain uses TRBV4-3 with TRBJ2-7; a possible D gene is TRBD1 (7 bases). Germline V CDR1 and CDR2: LGHNA, YSLEER. The V gene lost 5 bases and the J gene lost 6 bases, with 26 bases spanning the gap. This CDR3 region has 17 residues. The CDR3 region has the DNA TGCGCCAGCAGCGACAGGGAGGCTTTAGCGGTACTCTCCGAGCAGTACTTC. Translated: CASSDREALAVLSEQYF.

In this sample, this clonotype turned up a few times. CDR3: CASGLAGVEQYF. The CDR3 DNA follows: TGTGCCAGCGGGCTAGCGGGAGTCGAGCAGTACTTC. This rearrangement joins TRBV27 to TRBJ2-7; 10 nucleotides match TRBD2. Germline loops: CDR1 MNHEY, CDR2 SMNVEV (reference sequence). The CDR3 is 12 residues long. The V and J ends lost 8 bases and 6 bases, in that order; junction bases with no gene match: 4.

The rearrangement joins TRBV6-2 or TRBV6-3 to TRBJ2-5; no firm D call. Germline loops: CDR1 MNHEY, CDR2 SVGEGT. V was pared by 2 bases and J by 5 bases, with 18 bases between. CDR3 size: 16 residues. The CDR3 region has the DNA TGTGCCAGCAGTTACCCGGTGGTAGAGATCGATGAGACCCAGTACTTC. This translates into CASSYPVVEIDETQYF.